The 29 T cell receptor beta chains listed next were all sequenced from one sample in a study of T cell repertoires in cytomegalovirus infection. These TCRs are of unknown antigen specificity. TCRdb called the reads again in MiXCR, with one record for every CDR3 protein. The sample shows about half a million distinct CDR3 sequences, more than 30% of them seen only once. Material: cultured PBMCs, obtained from culture after CMV antigen stimulation. These receptors originate from a human donor in good health (CMV status not recorded). Some clones in this sample may be carry-over from other donors' samples.

The rearrangement links TRBV5-3 to TRBJ2-3; tentatively, D is TRBD2 (6 bases). TRBV5-3 is sorted into the ORF group, with uncertain function. The CDR3 is 15 amino acids. Trimming stripped 8 bases from V and 11 bases from J, with 27 bases between. DNA of the CDR3: TGTGCCAGCAGCCCGACCGGCGGGAAAACCCTCTTGCAGTATTTT. This codes for CASSPTGGKTLLQYF.

The rearrangement links TRBV6-2 or TRBV6-3 to TRBJ2-7; possibly TRBD1 for D (6 bases). CDR1 MNHEY and CDR2 SVGEGT come from the germline V gene. The CDR3 extends over 14 amino acids. V was clipped by 7 bases and J by 3 bases, with 16 bases between them. The chain's CDR3 is CASTEQGVGYEQYV. The CDR3 nucleotides read TGTGCCAGCACCGAACAGGGAGTGGGCTACGAGCAGTACGTC.

In this sample, this clonotype turned up a few times. This CDR3 is CASSHITTGDYGYTF. In DNA, the CDR3 is TGTGCCAGCAGTCACATAACAACAGGGGACTATGGCTACACCTTC. This chain joins TRBV28 and TRBJ1-2; TRBD1 matches 7 bases. The germline V gene encodes CDR1 MDHEN and CDR2 SYDVKM. V shed 5 bases, J shed 3 bases, and the junction held 9 bases outside the gene matches. CDR3 length: 15 residues.

This chain uses TRBV4-2 with TRBJ1-3; TRBD1 is a possible D gene (6 bases). V was clipped by 7 bases and J by 3 bases, with 13 bases between them. The germline V gene encodes CDR1 LGHNA and CDR2 YNFKEQ. The CDR3 is 14 residues long. In DNA form, the CDR3 reads TGTGCCAGCAAGGAACAGGGAGGTGGAAACACCATATATTTT. Amino acids: CASKEQGGGNTIYF.

The rearrangement uses TRBV6-4 and TRBJ2-3; TRBD2 aligns across 8 bases. The germline V gene encodes CDR1 MRHNA and CDR2 SNTAGT. With 1 base clipped from V and 4 bases from J, the junction kept 10 bases outside the gene matches. The CDR3 is 17 amino acids. CDR3 sequence (DNA): TGTGCCAGCAGTGACTTTAACCGGACTAGCTGCTCAGATACGCAGTATTTT. Translation gives CASSDFNRTSCSDTQYF.

The chain couples TRBV7-2 to TRBJ2-3, with D possibly being TRBD1 (6 bases). V lost 5 bases, J lost 0 bases, and 12 bases lay in between. Germline CDR1 reads SGHTA; CDR2 reads FQGNSA. This CDR3 has 15 amino acids. The chain's CDR3 is CASSRVGGSTDTQYF. DNA for the CDR3: TGTGCCAGCAGCCGTGTAGGGGGAAGCACAGATACGCAGTATTTT.

The table lists this clonotype with a few counts. This chain uses TRBV7-3 with TRBJ1-2, with a possible D match to TRBD1 (5 bases). Germline values: CDR1 SGHTA, CDR2 FQGTGA. V gave up 1 base and J gave up 6 bases, with 9 bases separating them. This CDR3 is built from 13 residues. Here the CDR3 DNA reads TGTGCCAGCAGCTTAAGAGGAGGGGATGGCTACACCTTC. Encoded protein: CASSLRGGDGYTF.

This clonotype was counted a few times. The rearrangement uses TRBV28 and TRBJ2-7; the D gene could be TRBD1 or TRBD2 (6 bases each). Germline V CDR1 and CDR2: MDHEN, SYDVKM. Trimming removed 8 bases from V and 2 bases from J, with 10 bases in between. This CDR3 has 12 residues. The CDR3 region has the DNA TGTGCCAGCTACAGGGAGGCCTACGAGCAGTACTTC. The encoded protein is CASYREAYEQYF.

This clonotype was seen a handful of times. The chain couples TRBV4-1 to TRBJ2-7, with D maybe TRBD2 (6 bases). The CDR3 is 15 amino acids. V lost 2 bases to trimming and J lost 2 bases, with 13 bases between them. The germline CDR1 and CDR2 sequences are MGHRA and YSYEKL. The CDR3 DNA sequence: TGCGCCAGCAGCCAAACCGGGACTTCAACCTACGAGCAGTACTTC. Its translation: CASSQTGTSTYEQYF.

The chain employs TRBV6-1 and TRBJ2-1; TRBD2 aligns across 8 bases. This CDR3 is built from 15 residues. V was clipped by 6 bases and J by 6 bases; unmatched bases: 10. Germline V CDR1 and CDR2: MNHNS, SASEGT. In DNA, the CDR3 is TGTGCCAGCAGCACTACTAGCGGTAACGGCAATGAGCAGTTCTTC. Translating gives CASSTTSGNGNEQFF.

This clonotype was observed a handful of times. The chain combines TRBV10-3 with TRBJ1-3; 8 nucleotides align to TRBD1. V shed 4 bases and J 7 bases; nucleotides not matched to a gene: 9. Per the germline V gene, CDR1 is ENHRY and CDR2 is SYGVKD. CDR3 size: 15 residues. This chain's CDR3 is CAISVTGGSTNTIYF. For the CDR3, the DNA is TGTGCCATCAGTGTTACAGGGGGAAGTACGAACACCATATATTTT.

The J gene is TRBJ1-4, the V gene TRBV6-1; weak D call: TRBD1 (6 bases). Trimming removed 6 bases from V and 11 bases from J, with 16 bases in between. CDR3 size: 13 residues. The germline gives CDR1 MNHNS, CDR2 SASEGT. The CDR3 DNA reads TGTGCCAGCAGGGGGGGCGGACAGCGGAAACTGTTTTTT. Its protein is CASRGGGQRKLFF.

This clonotype has only a few counts. The rearrangement uses TRBV29-1 and TRBJ2-5; 7 bases map to TRBD2. J was trimmed by 5 bases and V by 6 bases; bases with no gene match: 18. The germline gives CDR1 SQVTM, CDR2 ANQGSEA. The CDR3 is 16 residues long. The CDR3, as DNA: TGCAGCGTCGCCTTGGGCGGGAGATCTGACGTCGAGACCCAGTACTTC. Translation gives CSVALGGRSDVETQYF.

This clonotype was counted a few times. CDR3 loop: CASRRAALNQDTEAFF. DNA for the CDR3: TGTGCCAGCAGGAGGGCAGCTTTGAATCAGGACACTGAAGCTTTCTTT. The chain links TRBV6-1 to TRBJ1-1; D is ambiguous. Germline loops: CDR1 MNHNS, CDR2 SASEGT. Trimming left V 6 bases short and J 3 bases short, with 20 bases between. This CDR3 contains 16 residues.

The sample holds many counts of this clonotype. Germline is not matched at one junction end, which may reflect a read error. The CDR3 DNA reads as TGTGCCAGCAGCCAGTCTCCTGGGACTAGCGGGCCCCATTTT. The encoded protein is CASSQSPGTSGPHF. The chain uses TRBV7-2 and TRBJ2-3; 12 bases align to TRBD2. Germline CDR1 reads SGHTA; CDR2 reads FQGNSA. This CDR3 spans 14 amino acids.

This chain links TRBV19 with TRBJ1-1, with no clear D. Germline loops: CDR1 LNHDA, CDR2 SQIVND (reference sequence). CDR3 length equals 13 residues. With 3 bases removed from V and 7 bases from J, the gap between germline ends came to 12 bases. DNA of the CDR3: TGTGCCAGTAGTATTTGGCCGCCGAGTGAAGCTTTCTTT. This gives the protein CASSIWPPSEAFF.

The chain combines TRBV6-1 with TRBJ2-1; tentatively, D is TRBD1 or TRBD2 (5 bases each). Germline CDR1 is MNHNS and CDR2 is SASEGT. This CDR3 has 14 amino acids. The V gene lost 5 bases and the J gene lost 5 bases, with 13 bases spanning the gap. The CDR3 nucleotides are TGTGCCAGCAGTTTAATTCGGGACCACAATGAGCAGTTCTTC. This gives the protein CASSLIRDHNEQFF.

V and J are TRBV28 and TRBJ2-3; D gene uncertain. Germline V CDR1 and CDR2: MDHEN, SYDVKM. This CDR3 is 16 amino acids long. V lost 4 bases and J lost 0, with 14 bases in between. The CDR3 DNA reads as TGTGCCAGCAGTTCCAGGTTTGGCCCAAGCACAGATACGCAGTATTTT. Translating gives CASSSRFGPSTDTQYF.

The V gene is TRBV27, the J gene TRBJ2-1; 12 positions match TRBD2. This CDR3 spans 16 amino acids. Losses at the gene ends were 2 bases for V and 3 bases for J; bases not matched to a gene: 2. Germline assignment: CDR1 MNHEY and CDR2 SMNVEV (reference sequence). The CDR3 region has the DNA TGTGCCAGCAGTTTAACTAGCGGGAGGTTCTACAATGAGCAGTTCTTC. Protein sequence: CASSLTSGRFYNEQFF.

In its sample, this clonotype was seen many times. V is TRBV12-3 or TRBV12-4 and J is TRBJ1-6, with D perhaps TRBD1 (5 bases). V lost 5 bases to trimming and J lost 8 bases, with 10 bases between them. CDR3 length equals 13 residues. CDR3 nucleotides: TGTGCCAGCAGTCGACAGCCTGATTCACCCCTCCACTTT. Translating gives CASSRQPDSPLHF.

V is TRBV7-2 and J is TRBJ2-1; the D gene is possibly TRBD1 (6 bases). Germline CDR1 and CDR2: SGHTA and FQGNSA. CDR3 length: 17 amino acids. V lost 5 bases and J 0 bases, leaving 17 bases between the germline ends. The CDR3 here is CASSRQGGGSSYNEQFF. The DNA of the CDR3 is TGTGCCAGCAGCCGACAAGGGGGTGGGAGCTCCTACAATGAGCAGTTCTTC.

This clonotype was observed a few times. The J gene is TRBJ2-5, the V gene TRBV7-2; D is unclear. Germline lookup yields CDR1 SGHTA and CDR2 FQGNSA. This CDR3 is built from 13 residues. V lost 0 bases and J lost 2, with 4 bases in between. This CDR3 reads CASSLAHQETQYF. The CDR3 coding sequence is TGTGCCAGCAGCTTAGCGCATCAAGAGACCCAGTACTTC.

The sample holds a few counts of this clonotype. V is TRBV11-3 and J is TRBJ1-1; D gene ambiguous. This CDR3 comprises 12 residues. The germline V gene has CDR1 SGHNT and CDR2 YENEEA. The germline V and J ends were trimmed by 3 bases and 5 bases, with 7 bases remaining between them. The CDR3 here is CASSFRVTEAFF. DNA of the CDR3: TGTGCCAGCAGCTTTCGGGTAACTGAAGCTTTCTTT.

This clonotype was counted ten times or more. CDR3 nucleotides: TGTGCCAGCGGACGGGTGAACACCGGGGAGCTGTTTTTT. Amino acids: CASGRVNTGELFF. V and J are TRBV2 and TRBJ2-2; D gene ambiguous. V gave up 8 bases and J gave up 1 base, with 8 bases separating them. The CDR3 sequence is 13 residues long. From germline, CDR1 is SNHLY and CDR2 FYNNEI.

Ten or more counts support this clonotype. The J gene is TRBJ1-5, the V gene TRBV19; D is undetermined. CDR3 length: 13 amino acids. The V gene lost 4 bases and the J gene lost 5 bases, with 9 bases spanning the gap. The germline gives CDR1 LNHDA, CDR2 SQIVND (reference sequence). CDR3 DNA sequence: TGTGCCAGTAGTACCCAATTGCATCAGCCCCAGCATTTT. Protein sequence: CASSTQLHQPQHF.

A few counts support this clonotype. This rearrangement joins TRBV5-4 to TRBJ2-3; TRBD1 matches at 9 bases. Germline loops: CDR1 SGHNT, CDR2 YYREEE (reference sequence). The CDR3 covers 16 residues. Unmatched junction bases numbered 10, after V lost 2 bases and J lost 6 bases. The CDR3 protein is CASSLGQGRATDTQYF. In DNA form, the CDR3 reads TGTGCCAGCAGCTTAGGACAGGGGCGGGCAACGGATACGCAGTATTTT. Full variable domain (outside the CDR3, taken from reference TRBV5-4 and TRBJ2-3): ETGVTQSPTHLIKTRGQQVTLRCSSQSGHNTVSWYQQALGQGPQFIFQYYREEENGRGNFPPRFSGLQFPNYSSELNVNALELDDSALYLCASSLGQGRATDTQYFGPGTRLTVL.

This clonotype was counted ten times or more. The chain is built from TRBV7-6 and TRBJ2-1, with 11 bases lining up with TRBD1. The CDR3 has 16 amino acids. CDR1 and CDR2 (germline): SGHVS, FNYEAQ. Unmatched junction bases numbered 6, after V lost 2 bases and J lost 6 bases. CDR3 sequence (DNA): TGTGCCAGCAGCTTAACCGGACAGGGGGCGAGCAATGAGCAGTTCTTC. Amino acid sequence: CASSLTGQGASNEQFF.

The V call is TRBV7-6, the J call TRBJ2-3; 8 bases match TRBD1. V was pared by 5 bases and J by 0 bases, with 7 bases of the junction left unmatched. CDR3 length: 16 residues. The germline V gene encodes CDR1 SGHVS and CDR2 FNYEAQ. For the CDR3, the DNA is TGTGCCAGCAGCCCGCACAGGGGGACAAGCACAGATACGCAGTATTTT. This codes for CASSPHRGTSTDTQYF.

This clonotype appeared a few times. The chain links TRBV20-1 to TRBJ1-2; possibly TRBD1 for D (5 bases). V was clipped by 1 base and J by 9 bases, with 12 bases between them. From germline, CDR1 is DFQATT and CDR2 SNEGSKA (reference sequence). CDR3 length equals 12 residues. Written as DNA, the CDR3 is TGCAGTGCTAGAGGACAGATCGAAAGCTACACCTTC. It encodes CSARGQIESYTF.